These T cell receptor beta chains were read from a single sample in a study of CD8+ T cells in alopecia areata. TCRdb's table, derived via immunoSEQ multiplex PCR, lists solely in-frame clones and lacks some. Among roughly 200,000 clones listed, approximately 55% were seen once. The specimen comprised CD8+ T cells sorted from blood, sampled at week 24, from a patient treated with tofacitinib. The receptors shown here come from a human donor with alopecia areata. The CDR3 runs from the conserved cysteine through the conserved F or W. A D gene is named only where the DNA matches it firmly.

>.|TRBV5-6|TRBJ2-1
CASSLGGGEQFF
>.|TRBV19|TRBJ2-1
CASSIGGGLNEQFF
>.|TRBV2|TRBJ2-3
CATKSGTDTQYF
>.|TRBV19|TRBJ1-5
CASSPDRREGQPQHF
>.|TRBV29-1|TRBJ1-2
CSVDGGPGYTF
>TRBD1|TRBV29-1|TRBJ2-7
CSVRTGSYEQYF
>.|TRBV6-6|TRBJ1-5
CASTSLDGHNQPQHF
>TRBD2|TRBV6-6|TRBJ2-7
CASSYSSGGSEQYF
>.|TRBV29-1|TRBJ2-7
CSIRDTNSYEQYF
>.|TRBV7-2|TRBJ1-1
CASSSSGGYTEAFF
>.|TRBV15|TRBJ1-2
CATSRDVYGYTF
>.|TRBV2|TRBJ1-6
CASSEPENSPLHF
>.|TRBV13|TRBJ1-4
CASSSGTLRREKLFF
>.|TRBV19|TRBJ1-5
CASMGDSNQPQHF
>.|TRBV29-1|TRBJ1-1
CSVVNTGLNTEAFF
>.|TRBV7-2|TRBJ2-3
CASSLGAGLTDTQYF
>TRBD1|TRBV7-2|TRBJ2-7
CASRGQAYEQYF
>TRBD1|TRBV10-3|TRBJ2-3
CAISERGTGASTDTQYF
>.|TRBV25-1|TRBJ1-1
CASSMTENTEAFF
>.|TRBV9|TRBJ1-1
CASSVANGLNTEAFF
>.|TRBV2|TRBJ1-2
CASTQTGGYTF
>.|TRBV4-3|TRBJ2-7
CASSQDIGGAYEQYF
>.|TRBV28|TRBJ2-7
CASSPLAIRHEQYF
>.|TRBV29-1|TRBJ1-2
CSVEGGQSSYGYTF
>.|TRBV29-1|TRBJ1-1
CSAREAPEAFF
>.|TRBV19|TRBJ2-4
CASSIVNRDIQYF
>.|TRBV30|TRBJ2-1
CAWTARGEQFF
>TRBD1|TRBV6-6|TRBJ1-1
CASSYGPGGGTEAFF
>.|TRBV19|TRBJ2-1
CASSMNYNEQFF
>TRBD2|TRBV10-2|TRBJ2-1
CASSEVLGGSSYNEQFF
>.|TRBV29-1|TRBJ2-5
CSVPDFKQGSGETQYF
>TRBD1|TRBV5-1|TRBJ1-2
CASSTGQNYGYTF
>TRBD1|TRBV15|TRBJ1-1
CATRPLGQGPNTEAFF
>.|TRBV7-2|TRBJ1-1
CASSLGGAAFF
>TRBD2|TRBV11-2|TRBJ2-3
CASSPAVRGGRGDTQYF
>.|TRBV2|TRBJ2-1
CASRDRRQDTFF